What follows are 25 T cell receptor beta chains derived from one specimen sequenced in a study of radiation and T cells in renal cell carcinoma. Sample treatment: 15 Gy SBRT to primary tumor, nephrectomy 4 weeks later. The method was immunoSEQ multiplex PCR; TCRdb's version includes in-frame clones alone and lacks a portion of them. Here the sample spans about 22,000 clones, 45% to 50% being singletons. The sample here was tumor tissue, taken from a patient whose treatment included radiotherapy and nephrectomy. All receptors derive from a woman in her fifties or sixties with renal cell carcinoma.

V usage is TRBV7-8 and J usage is TRBJ2-7; D not resolved. Trimming shortened V by 4 bases and J by 6 bases, and 19 bases separated the two germline ends. The germline gives CDR1 SGHVS, CDR2 FQNEAQ. This CDR3 is built from 15 residues. This CDR3 is CASSSRTPVKREQYF. CDR3 in DNA: TGTGCCAGCAGCTCCCGGACGCCGGTGAAACGCGAGCAGTACTTC.

The CDR3 region is CASSEPNRDTSAGTF. CDR3 nucleotide sequence: TGTGCCAGCAGTGAACCGAACCGGGACACCTCGGCCGGCACCTTC. V usage is TRBV6-1 and J usage is TRBJ1-2, with a weak D call TRBD1 (6 bases). The CDR3 covers 15 residues. Germline V CDR1 and CDR2: MNHNS, SASEGT. Trimming pared 2 bases from V and 13 bases from J, leaving 23 bases between.

The CDR3 loop is CAWQGPDTQYF. For the CDR3, the DNA is TGTGCCTGGCAGGGTCCAGATACGCAGTATTTT. The chain links TRBV30 to TRBJ2-3; a weak D match, TRBD1 (5 bases). The V and J ends lost 5 bases and 4 bases respectively, with 7 bases between them. The CDR3 is 11 amino acids. Per germline, CDR1 GTSNPN and CDR2 SVGIG (reference sequence).

The chain links TRBV5-1 to TRBJ1-2, with no clear D. CDR3 length: 14 residues. Germline V gives CDR1 SGHRS, CDR2 YFSETQ. V lost 4 bases to trimming and J lost 2 bases, with 12 bases between them. DNA of the CDR3: TGCGCCAGCAGCGAACAACAGAAGAACTATGGCTACACCTTC. The encoded protein is CASSEQQKNYGYTF.

This clone came up a few times. The chain has TRBV5-6 and TRBJ1-6; 8 positions match TRBD1. The V gene's germline CDR1 is SGHDT and CDR2 YYEEEE. The V and J ends lost 2 bases and 8 bases, in that order; junction bases with no gene match: 6. The CDR3 extends over 15 amino acids. This CDR3 reads CASSFERQGYSPLHF. CDR3 nucleotide sequence: TGTGCCAGCAGCTTTGAGCGACAGGGGTATTCACCCCTCCACTTT.

This clone came up many times. The chain is built from TRBV4-1 and TRBJ1-6; D is perhaps TRBD1 (5 bases). CDR1 and CDR2 from the germline V gene are MGHRA and YSYEKL. Trimming stripped 1 base from V and 8 bases from J, with 9 bases between. The CDR3 is 14 residues long. The CDR3 spells CASSQALRDSPLHF. Written as DNA, the CDR3 is TGCGCCAGCAGCCAAGCCCTCAGGGATTCACCCCTCCACTTT.

This clone appeared a few times. This chain joins TRBV18 and TRBJ1-5; weak D call: TRBD1 (5 bases). Per germline, CDR1 KGHSH and CDR2 LQKENI. The length of the CDR3 is 13 residues. The germline V and J ends were trimmed by 3 bases and 7 bases, with 10 bases remaining between them. The CDR3 bases are TGTGCCAGCTCACCGACAGATGGACAGCCCCAGCATTTT. Translating it yields CASSPTDGQPQHF.

The CDR3: CASSLGTVNSPLHF. The CDR3 region has the DNA TGTGCCAGCAGTTTAGGGACAGTTAATTCACCCCTCCACTTT. The V gene is TRBV27, the J gene TRBJ1-6; 7 nucleotides line up with TRBD1. The CDR3 covers 14 residues. V dropped 2 bases and J dropped 6; count of bases not matched to a gene: 1. CDR1 MNHEY and CDR2 SMNVEV come from the germline V gene (reference sequence).

This clone was seen only a few times. The gene calls are TRBV11-3 and TRBJ1-6; no firm D call. Germline V gene lookup returns CDR1 SGHNT and CDR2 YENEEA. Trimming pared 5 bases from V and 4 bases from J, leaving 6 bases between. The CDR3 has 13 amino acids. The CDR3 nucleotides are TGTGCCAGCAGCACATCTTATAATTCACCCCTCCACTTT. Protein sequence: CASSTSYNSPLHF.

This clone showed up just once. The chain links TRBV9 to TRBJ1-1, with D perhaps matching TRBD1 (5 bases). V was trimmed by 3 bases and J by 3 bases, leaving 15 bases between them. Germline loops: CDR1 SGDLS, CDR2 YYNGEE. The CDR3 runs to 15 residues. CDR3 DNA: TGTGCCAGCAGCGCCGCCCAAGGGGCCGACACTGAAGCTTTCTTT. This encodes CASSAAQGADTEAFF.

The rearrangement uses TRBV6-5 and TRBJ2-7; a weak D match, TRBD1 (6 bases). The CDR3 runs 15 residues. Germline assignment: CDR1 MNHEY and CDR2 SVGAGI. Trimming left V 0 bases short and J 5 bases short, with 14 bases between. CDR3 DNA: TGTGCCAGCAGTTACTCGGGGGCGAGCTCGGACGAGCAGTACTTC. Protein product: CASSYSGASSDEQYF.

This clone turned up a few times. A read error is likely here: a far larger clone is one base away. This sequence joins TRBV5-6 and TRBJ1-2; TRBD1 matches at 7 bases. Germline CDR1 is SGHDT and CDR2 is YYEEEE. CDR3 length: 17 amino acids. The ends lost 0 bases at V and 1 base at J; junction bases unmatched: 9. In DNA, the CDR3 is TGTGCCAGCAGCTTGGCCGACAGGGCGGCGGGTAACTATGGCTACACCTTC. This translates into CASSLADRAAGNYGYTF. Using reference TRBV5-6 and TRBJ1-2 for the parts outside the CDR3, the full variable domain is DAGVTQSPTHLIKTRGQQVTLRCSPKSGHDTVSWYQQALGQGPQFIFQYYEEEERQRGNFPDRFSGHQFPNYSSELNVNALLLGDSALYLCASSLADRAAGNYGYTFGSGTRLTVV.

The V call is TRBV19, the J call TRBJ2-2; D may be TRBD1 (6 bases). Germline loops: CDR1 LNHDA, CDR2 SQIVND (reference sequence). With 10 bases removed from V and 2 bases from J, the gap between germline ends came to 11 bases. The CDR3 covers 13 residues. The CDR3 region is CATSTGNTGELFF. The CDR3 nucleotides read TGTGCCACCTCGACAGGTAACACCGGGGAGCTGTTTTTT.

This chain connects TRBV4-3 to TRBJ1-1; D possibly corresponds to TRBD1 (6 bases). The CDR3 has 15 amino acids. With 4 bases removed from V and 1 base from J, the gap between germline ends came to 13 bases. Germline CDR1 LGHNA, CDR2 YSLEER. CDR3 in DNA: TGCGCCAGCAGCCCAACCTTAGGGGGGAACACTGAAGCTTTCTTT. The encoded protein is CASSPTLGGNTEAFF.

The rearrangement uses TRBV2 and TRBJ2-5, with D possibly matching TRBD1 (5 bases). The V gene's germline CDR1 is SNHLY and CDR2 FYNNEI. V shed 6 bases and J shed 0 bases, with 8 bases lying between them. This CDR3 is built from 13 residues. Here the CDR3 DNA reads TGTGCCAGCAGACGACAGTACCAAGAGACCCAGTACTTC. Translation: CASRRQYQETQYF.

This clone was seen more than once but under ten times. CDR3 DNA: TGTGCCAGTACGGGGACAGGGACAAATCAGCCCCAGCATTTT. Its translation is CASTGTGTNQPQHF. This sequence joins TRBV19 and TRBJ1-5, with 9 bases that match TRBD1. V was pared by 7 bases and J by 4 bases, with 5 bases of the junction left unmatched. CDR1 LNHDA and CDR2 SQIVND come from the germline V gene (reference sequence). CDR3 length: 14 residues.

This chain connects TRBV6-5 to TRBJ1-1; weak D call: TRBD1 (5 bases). CDR3 size: 15 residues. Germline CDR1 is MNHEY and CDR2 is SVGAGI. The germline V and J ends were trimmed by 0 bases and 5 bases, with 13 bases remaining between them. CDR3 amino acids: CASSYSLRARTEAFF. The DNA for the CDR3 is TGTGCCAGCAGTTACTCTCTCAGGGCGCGAACTGAAGCTTTCTTT.

The chain is built from TRBV5-1 and TRBJ1-1; 9 positions agree with TRBD1. V was pared by 4 bases and J by 5 bases, with 15 bases of the junction left unmatched. Germline CDR1 is SGHRS and CDR2 is YFSETQ. The CDR3 consists of 17 residues. CDR3 in amino acids: CASSTGTGRNSETEAFF. The CDR3 coding sequence is TGCGCCAGCAGCACAGGGACAGGGAGGAATTCGGAAACTGAAGCTTTCTTT.

This clone was found once. The chain has TRBV2 and TRBJ1-2; tentatively, D is TRBD1 (6 bases). The germline CDR1 and CDR2 sequences are SNHLY and FYNNEI. This CDR3 is built from 19 residues. Trimming left V 4 bases short and J 4 bases short, with 28 bases between. CDR3: CASSVFFPSKQGLIYGYTF. CDR3 nucleotides: TGTGCCAGCAGTGTGTTCTTCCCCTCGAAACAGGGTTTGATCTATGGCTACACCTTC.

In this sample, this clone turned up a few times. The rearrangement links TRBV6-5 to TRBJ1-2; no clear D. The ends were cut back, 2 bases at V and 6 bases at J, with 13 bases in the middle. CDR1 is MNHEY, CDR2 SVGAGI, per germline. This CDR3 is 14 amino acids long. Written as DNA, the CDR3 is TGTGCCAGCAGTTACATTTGGCCCGGGGATGGCTACACCTTC. It encodes CASSYIWPGDGYTF.

The chain links TRBV9 to TRBJ1-3; D gene unclear. Between the trimmed V and J ends, which lost 3 bases and 4 bases, there was a span of 8 bases. Germline-derived CDR1 and CDR2 are SGDLS and YYNGEE. The CDR3 extends over 13 amino acids. The CDR3 DNA is TGTGCCAGCAGCGAATACGGGGGAAACACCATATATTTT. Translated, it gives CASSEYGGNTIYF.

The chain links TRBV4-2 to TRBJ2-7; D is unresolved. The V gene lost 4 bases and the J gene lost 3 bases, with 13 bases spanning the gap. Per germline, CDR1 LGHNA and CDR2 YNFKEQ. The CDR3 contains 14 residues. CDR3 sequence (DNA): TGTGCCAGCAGCCCCCGGGCCCGACACTACGAGCAGTACTTC. Translation gives CASSPRARHYEQYF.

V usage is TRBV27 and J usage is TRBJ1-3, with 9 nucleotides matching TRBD1. V lost 5 bases and J lost 4; bases outside the gene matches: 6. Per the germline V gene, CDR1 is MNHEY and CDR2 is SMNVEV (reference sequence). The CDR3 totals 15 residues. DNA of the CDR3: TGTGCCAGCAGTCCCTGGACAGGGGCAGGAAACACCATATATTTT. It encodes CASSPWTGAGNTIYF.

V gene TRBV6-6 combines with J gene TRBJ2-1; D gene uncertain. The CDR3 has 15 amino acids. Germline values: CDR1 MNHNY, CDR2 SVGAGI (reference sequence). The V gene lost 2 bases and the J gene lost 0 bases, with 8 bases spanning the gap. The CDR3 sequence is CASSYEASSYNEQFF. The CDR3 DNA reads TGTGCCAGCAGTTACGAGGCAAGCTCCTACAATGAGCAGTTCTTC.

There are a few counts of this clone. The chain's CDR3 is CASSLGGTGDVQPQHF. CDR3 coding DNA: TGTGCCAGCAGCTTAGGAGGGACAGGGGACGTTCAGCCCCAGCATTTT. The chain recombines TRBV7-9 with TRBJ1-5, with 10 bases that match TRBD1. The germline CDR1 and CDR2 sequences are SEHNR and FQNEAQ (reference sequence). This CDR3 has 16 amino acids. Trimming removed 1 base from V and 6 bases from J; junction bases left unmatched: 6.